Reported below is one T cell receptor (beta chain). Per the authors' pipeline: Reference gene primer amplification gave nucleated cell count estimates. Clones were sequenced by immunoSEQ multiplex PCR, and TCRdb holds only the in-frame ones, with some missing. V and J calls and clone size are given by that table; D and trimming were obtained from the DNA. The data hold approximately 90,000 clones, with 86% observed a single time. Germline CDR1 is SGHDT and CDR2 is YYEEEE. V was shortened by 6 bases and J by 3 bases, with 15 bases between the two germline ends. The CDR3 runs 14 residues. This sample stems from a study of blood T cell repertoires in COVID-19. Whole-study context: The United States, Italy and Spain provided the acute and convalescent COVID-19 samples. T cells, B-cell-depleted T cells, or PBMCs supplied cDNA or gDNA.

Sequenced sample: peripheral blood. This clonotype originated in an elderly man with active or convalescent COVID-19. The J gene is TRBJ1-1, the V gene TRBV5-6; no firm D call. The CDR3 loop reads CASNRGVADTEAFF. The CDR3 DNA sequence: TGTGCCAGCAACCGAGGAGTTGCAGACACTGAAGCTTTCTTT.